The source of this T cell receptor beta chain is a study of T cell changes during pregnancy in multiple sclerosis. Assay used: immunoSEQ multiplex PCR; TCRdb lists only in-frame clones, some missing. Among tens of thousands of clones listed, roughly 90% were seen once. Germline values: CDR1 SGHTA, CDR2 FQGNSA. V dropped 3 bases and J dropped 5; count of bases not matched to a gene: 8. The CDR3 consists of 15 residues. The chain links TRBV7-2 to TRBJ2-3; TRBD2 matches at 7 bases. The TCR comes from a female donor in good health, enrolled as a control in a pregnancy study. The sequenced sample was peripheral blood, obtained in the first trimester of pregnancy. The CDR3 reads CASSLTGGWVDTQYF. The CDR3, as DNA: TGTGCCAGCAGCTTGACGGGAGGTTGGGTAGATACGCAGTATTTT.